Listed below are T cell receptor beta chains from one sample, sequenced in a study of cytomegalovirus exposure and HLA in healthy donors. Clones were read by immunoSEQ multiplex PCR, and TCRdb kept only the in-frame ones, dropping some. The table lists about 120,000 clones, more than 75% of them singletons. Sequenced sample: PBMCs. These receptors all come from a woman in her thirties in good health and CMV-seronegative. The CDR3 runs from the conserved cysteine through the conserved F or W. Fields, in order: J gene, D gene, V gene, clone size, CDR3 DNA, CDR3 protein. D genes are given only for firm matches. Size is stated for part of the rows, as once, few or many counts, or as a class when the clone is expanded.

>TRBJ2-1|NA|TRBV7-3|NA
TGTGCCAGCAGCTTCTCCCGACGACAGGACCTCAACAATGAGCAGTTCTTC
CASSFSRRQDLNNEQFF
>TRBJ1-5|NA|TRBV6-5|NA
TGTGCCATCGGGGAGAATAATCAGCCCCAGCATTTT
CAIGENNQPQHF
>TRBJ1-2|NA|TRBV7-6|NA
TGTGCCAGCAGCTTATGGCAGGGTCCGGGCATAGGGTCTTCTAACTATGGCTACACCTTC
CASSLWQGPGIGSSNYGYTF
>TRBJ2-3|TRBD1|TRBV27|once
TGTGCCAGCAGACGGACAGGCCAGGATACGCAGTATTTT
CASRRTGQDTQYF
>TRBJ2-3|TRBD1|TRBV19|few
TGTGCCAGTAGTAGTGGGACAGGGCAAATAGCAGATACGCAGTATTTT
CASSSGTGQIADTQYF
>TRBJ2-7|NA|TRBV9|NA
TGTGCCAGCAGCGTAGATGGAGCTCTAACATACGAGCAGTACTTC
CASSVDGALTYEQYF
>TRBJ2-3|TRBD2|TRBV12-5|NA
TGTGCTAGTGGACAAGGACTAGCGGGGGCCACAGATACGCAGTATTTT
CASGQGLAGATDTQYF
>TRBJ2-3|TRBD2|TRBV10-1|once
TGCGCCAGCAGTCAGCTTACTAGCGGGGGCCGCACAGATACGCAGTATTTT
CASSQLTSGGRTDTQYF
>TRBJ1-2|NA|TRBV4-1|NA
TGCGCCAGCAGCCAAGGGGAGCGGGGCCCCTATGGCTACACCTTC
CASSQGERGPYGYTF
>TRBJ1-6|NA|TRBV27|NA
TGTGCCAGCAGGAGACATCCACCTTTCTTGAATTCACCCCTCCACTTT
CASRRHPPFLNSPLHF
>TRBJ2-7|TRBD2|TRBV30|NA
TGTGCCTGGAGTTTACTAGCGGGGGCCTACGAGCAGTACTTC
CAWSLLAGAYEQYF
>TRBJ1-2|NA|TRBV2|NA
TGTGCCAGCAGTTTGAGGGTTCATGGCTACACCTTC
CASSLRVHGYTF
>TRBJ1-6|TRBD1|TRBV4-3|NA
TGCGCCAGCAGCCAAGGCGGACAGGGAGATTCACCCCTCCACTTT
CASSQGGQGDSPLHF
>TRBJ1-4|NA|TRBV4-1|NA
TGCGCCAGCAGCCAAGTCCAAGAAAAACTGTTTTTT
CASSQVQEKLFF
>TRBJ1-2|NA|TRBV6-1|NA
TGTGCCAGCAGAGTGCGAACCGAGGGCTACACCTTC
CASRVRTEGYTF
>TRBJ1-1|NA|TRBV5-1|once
TGCGCCAGCAGCTTGGCCATAGGACAGCACCCGGAAGCTTTCTTT
CASSLAIGQHPEAFF
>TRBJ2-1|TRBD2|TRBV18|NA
TGTGCCAGCTCACCAGCGCCCCTAGCGGGGGGTTTAAACAATGAGCAGTTCTTC
CASSPAPLAGGLNNEQFF
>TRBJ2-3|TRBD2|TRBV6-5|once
TGTGCCAGCAGTTCGACTAGCGGGGGTAAAGATACGCAGTATTTT
CASSSTSGGKDTQYF
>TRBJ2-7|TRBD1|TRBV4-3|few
TGCGCCAGCAGCCAAGATGTGGCCAGGGGGCTTGGCGAGCAGTACTTC
CASSQDVARGLGEQYF
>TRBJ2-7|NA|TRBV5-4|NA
TGTGCCAGCAGCTTGCAGGGGTCGATGGGATACGAGCAGTACTTC
CASSLQGSMGYEQYF
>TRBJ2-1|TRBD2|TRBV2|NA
TGTGCCAGCAGTGAACGGAAAGCGGGGTACAATGAGCAGTTCTTC
CASSERKAGYNEQFF
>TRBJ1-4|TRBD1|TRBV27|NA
TGTGCCAGCAGTCAGGACAGGGGGCCTAATGAAAAACTGTTTTTT
CASSQDRGPNEKLFF
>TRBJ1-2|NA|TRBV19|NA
TGTGCCAGTAGTCCGGGACTTAACTATGGCTACACCTTC
CASSPGLNYGYTF
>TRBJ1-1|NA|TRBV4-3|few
TGCGCCAGCAGCCAAGCCGGGCCGGGGGGTGGGAACACTGAAGCTTTCTTT
CASSQAGPGGGNTEAFF
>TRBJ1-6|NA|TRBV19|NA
TGTGCCAGTAGTCCGGGTGTTTATAATTCACCCCTCCACTTT
CASSPGVYNSPLHF
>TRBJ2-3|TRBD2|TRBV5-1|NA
TGCGCCAGCAGACTACCTACTAGCGGGGGATCAAATACGCAGTATTTT
CASRLPTSGGSNTQYF
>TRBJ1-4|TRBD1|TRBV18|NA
TGTGCCAGCTCAGGGACAGCCGAAGGTGAAAAACTGTTTTTT
CASSGTAEGEKLFF
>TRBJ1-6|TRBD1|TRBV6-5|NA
TGTGCCAGCACCCGGACAGGGGTAGCTAATTCACCCCTCCACTTT
CASTRTGVANSPLHF
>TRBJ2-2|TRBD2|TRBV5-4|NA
TGTGCCAGCAGCTCCGGGACTACTAACACCGGGGAGCTGTTTTTT
CASSSGTTNTGELFF
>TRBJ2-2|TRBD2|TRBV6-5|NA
TGTGCCAGCAGTTCGGGACTAGACCGGGTCGGGGAGCTGTTTTTT
CASSSGLDRVGELFF
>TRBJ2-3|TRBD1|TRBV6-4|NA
TGTGCCAGCAGTGACTCTGCAGGGGGCCCAGATACGCAGTATTTT
CASSDSAGGPDTQYF
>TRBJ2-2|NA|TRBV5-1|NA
TGCGCCAGCAGGCCTCGCGAGAACACCGGGGAGCTGTTTTTT
CASRPRENTGELFF
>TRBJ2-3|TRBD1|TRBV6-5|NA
TGTGCCAGCAGTTCCCGGACAGGTTTTTCAGATACGCAGTATTTT
CASSSRTGFSDTQYF
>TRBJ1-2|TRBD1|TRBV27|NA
TGTGCCAACAGTCCCACAGGGGGGGGTTATGGCTACACCTTC
CANSPTGGGYGYTF
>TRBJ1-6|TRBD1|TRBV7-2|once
TGTGCCAGCAGCTCCGACAGGGAGAGCTCCTATAATTCACCCCTCCACTTT
CASSSDRESSYNSPLHF
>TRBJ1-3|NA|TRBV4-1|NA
TGCGCCAGCAGACCACTCCAGGGTACTGGAAACACCATATATTTT
CASRPLQGTGNTIYF
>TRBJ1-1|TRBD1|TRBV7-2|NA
TGTGCCAGCAGCCGATTAGACAGGGGACTGAGGGAAGCTTTCTTT
CASSRLDRGLREAFF
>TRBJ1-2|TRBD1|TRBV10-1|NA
TGCGCCAGCAGTGGGGACAGGTGGCATGGCTACACCTTC
CASSGDRWHGYTF
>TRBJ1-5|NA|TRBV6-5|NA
TGTGCCAGCAGTCAAACAGGGCTCGGCAATCAGCCCCAGCATTTT
CASSQTGLGNQPQHF
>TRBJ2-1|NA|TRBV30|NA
TGTGCCTGGAGTGTACGTAGAGGTGAGCAGTTCTTC
CAWSVRRGEQFF
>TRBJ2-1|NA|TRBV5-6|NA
TGTGCCAGCAGCTTGCTCCCGGCAGGCACCATTTCCTACAATGAGCAGTTCTTC
CASSLLPAGTISYNEQFF
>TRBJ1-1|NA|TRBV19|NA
TGTGCCAGTAGTATAGCAGGGATCTCGAGGACTGAAGCTTTCTTT
CASSIAGISRTEAFF
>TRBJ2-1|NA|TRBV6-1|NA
TGTGCCAGCAGTGGTCCCACTGGATGGAGCTCCTACAATGAGCAGTTCTTC
CASSGPTGWSSYNEQFF
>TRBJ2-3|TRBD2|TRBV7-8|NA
TGTGCCAGCAGCCGTGGACTAGCCTACACAGATACGCAGTATTTT
CASSRGLAYTDTQYF
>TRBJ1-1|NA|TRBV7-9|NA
TGTGCCAGCAGCTTAGCCGACAGGTCTGAAGCTTTCTTT
CASSLADRSEAFF
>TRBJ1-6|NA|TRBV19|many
TGTGCCAGTAGTCGCTCGGGGAGATATCCCCTCCACTTT
CASSRSGRYPLHF
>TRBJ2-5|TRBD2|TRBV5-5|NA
TGTGCCAGCAGCTCCCCGGGACTAGATCAAGAGACCCAGTACTTC
CASSSPGLDQETQYF
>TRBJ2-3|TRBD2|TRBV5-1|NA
TGCGCCAGCAGCGAAAGCGGGGGGGCTTTCGATACGCAGTATTTT
CASSESGGAFDTQYF
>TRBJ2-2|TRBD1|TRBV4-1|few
TGCGCCAGCAGCCAAGTCAATCTCAGGGGGACCGGGGAGCTGTTTTTT
CASSQVNLRGTGELFF
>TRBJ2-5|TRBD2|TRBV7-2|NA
TGTGCCAGCAGCCCCAGTAGCGGGGGAAAGAGCCAAGGGACCCAGTACTTC
CASSPSSGGKSQGTQYF
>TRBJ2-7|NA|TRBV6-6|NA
TGTGCCAGCAGTCCCGAGTCCGAGCAGTACTTC
CASSPESEQYF
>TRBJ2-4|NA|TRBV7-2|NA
TGTGCCAGCAGCGAGGGTGGCCTAGCCAAAAACATTCAGTACTTC
CASSEGGLAKNIQYF
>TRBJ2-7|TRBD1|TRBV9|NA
TGTGCCAGCAGCCCCTACAGGACAGGGCGCGAGCAGTACTTC
CASSPYRTGREQYF
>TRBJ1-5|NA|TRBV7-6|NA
TGTGCCAGCAGCTTAACGGCAGGGGCCAATCAGCCCCAGCATTTT
CASSLTAGANQPQHF
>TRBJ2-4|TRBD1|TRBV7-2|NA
TGTGCCAGCAGCTCACAAACAGGGGTCCCCGGGGAAAACATTCAGTACTTC
CASSSQTGVPGENIQYF
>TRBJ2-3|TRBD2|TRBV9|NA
TGTGCCAGCAGCGTAGCTCTTCGGGGGGGCCGGGGCACAGATACGCAGTATTTT
CASSVALRGGRGTDTQYF
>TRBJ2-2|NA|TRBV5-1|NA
TGCGCCAGCAGCTTGGGGGGCGGCACCGGGGAGCTGTTTTTT
CASSLGGGTGELFF
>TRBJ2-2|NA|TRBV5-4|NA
TGTGCCAGCAGGGAGGGCGCGGACACCGGGGAGCTGTTTTTT
CASREGADTGELFF
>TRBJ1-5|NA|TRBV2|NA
TGTGCCAGCAGTGCCCAGACCTATACTCCTTGGGCAGTGTCGAAATTATATAGCAATCAGCCCCAGCATTTT
CASSAQTYTPWAVSKLYSNQPQHF
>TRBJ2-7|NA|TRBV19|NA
TGTGCCAGTAGCGGTCCTGAGACACGCGAGCAGTACTTC
CASSGPETREQYF